This section outlines one T cell receptor (beta chain) sequence together with its context. Original processing methods: Nucleated cell counts were estimated from reference gene primer amplification. The assay was immunoSEQ multiplex PCR, and TCRdb's table has in-frame clones only and misses some. V, J and clone size were drawn from that table, and D and trimming were deduced from the DNA. This sample has approximately 38,000 clones, with around 95% found just once. This entry belongs to a study of blood T cell repertoires in COVID-19. Study overall: Whether acute or convalescent, the COVID-19 samples came from the United States, Italy and Spain. T cells, B-cell-depleted T cells, or PBMCs supplied cDNA or gDNA.

Trimming stripped 3 bases from V and 9 bases from J, with 9 bases between. The CDR3 is made up of 13 amino acids. The germline V gene encodes CDR1 MGHDK and CDR2 SYGVNS. The TCR comes from a human donor with active COVID-19. The donor label of this sample is uncertain. This chain uses TRBV25-1 with TRBJ1-6, with D uncertain. Material: peripheral blood. For the CDR3, the DNA is TGTGCCAGCAGTGACGCTCAGGTTTCACCCCTCCACTTT. Translated: CASSDAQVSPLHF.